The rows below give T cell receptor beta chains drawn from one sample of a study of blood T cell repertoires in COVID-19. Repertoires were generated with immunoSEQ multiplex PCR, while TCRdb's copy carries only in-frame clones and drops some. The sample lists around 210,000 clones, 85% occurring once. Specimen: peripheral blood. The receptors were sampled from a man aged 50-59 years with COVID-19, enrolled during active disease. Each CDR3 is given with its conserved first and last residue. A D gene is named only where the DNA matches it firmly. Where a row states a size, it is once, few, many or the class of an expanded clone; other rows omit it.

CASSNNRVSNYGYTF	TGTGCCAGTAGTAATAACAGGGTATCGAACTATGGCTACACCTTC	once	TRBJ1-2	TRBV19	-
CASRLRTDSYNEQFF	TGTGCCAGCAGACTACGGACAGATTCCTACAATGAGCAGTTCTTC	-	TRBJ2-1	TRBV28	-
CASSLAPRDTEAFF	TGTGCCAGCAGCTTAGCCCCCCGGGACACTGAAGCTTTCTTT	-	TRBJ1-1	TRBV7-6	-
CASSPSGYEQFF	TGTGCCAGCTCACCATCAGGGTATGAGCAGTTCTTC	-	TRBJ2-1	TRBV18	-
CASSLVPGTEAFF	TGTGCCAGCAGCTTAGTCCCCGGTACTGAAGCTTTCTTT	-	TRBJ1-1	TRBV7-2	-
CASSRTPYGYTF	TGTGCCAGCAGCCGTACACCCTATGGCTACACCTTC	once	TRBJ1-2	TRBV7-9	-
CAISRQLTYEQYF	TGTGCCATCAGCCGACAGCTGACCTACGAGCAGTACTTC	-	TRBJ2-7	TRBV10-3	-
CASSQEGTGRETQYF	TGTGCCAGCAGCCAAGAGGGGACAGGGAGGGAGACCCAGTACTTC	once	TRBJ2-5	TRBV4-2	TRBD1
CASSSGLVGEQYF	TGTGCCAGTAGTTCGGGACTAGTCGGCGAGCAGTACTTC	-	TRBJ2-7	TRBV19	TRBD2
CARSLRCRDRGEETQYF	TGTGCCAGAAGCTTGAGGTGCCGGGACAGGGGAGAAGAGACCCAGTACTTC	-	TRBJ2-5	TRBV5-3	TRBD1
CASTLTGVSNQPQHF	TGTGCCAGCACTCTGACAGGGGTGAGCAATCAGCCCCAGCATTTT	-	TRBJ1-5	TRBV2	TRBD1
CASSVVPGGNTEAFF	TGTGCCAGCAGCGTAGTTCCGGGGGGGAACACTGAAGCTTTCTTT	-	TRBJ1-1	TRBV9	-
CASRGAGVNTGELFF	TGTGCCTCTCGGGGAGCGGGGGTGAACACCGGGGAGCTGTTTTTT	-	TRBJ2-2	TRBV6-6	TRBD2
CASSLVGQNYNEQFF	TGCGCCAGCAGCTTGGTGGGACAGAACTACAATGAGCAGTTCTTC	-	TRBJ2-1	TRBV5-1	TRBD1
CATSRDRSLLTGTDTQYF	TGTGCCACCAGCAGAGATAGGAGCTTATTGACGGGCACAGATACGCAGTATTTT	-	TRBJ2-3	TRBV15	-
CAISARDRGNNQPQHF	TGTGCCATCAGTGCCCGGGACAGGGGTAATAATCAGCCCCAGCATTTT	-	TRBJ1-5	TRBV10-3	TRBD1
CASSNTGSRYTF	TGTGCCAGCAGTAACACAGGGTCGCGCTACACCTTC	-	TRBJ1-2	TRBV6-5	-
CASSRAGRLNEKLFF	TGTGCCAGCAGTCGCGCGGGACGTCTTAATGAAAAACTGTTTTTT	-	TRBJ1-4	TRBV6-2/TRBV6-3	-
CASSLSAEGSGQGKQYF	TGTGCCAGCAGTTTATCGGCTGAAGGTTCGGGACAGGGCAAGCAGTACTTC	once	TRBJ2-7	TRBV27	TRBD1
CASSHRVEGPEETQYF	TGTGCCAGCAGCCACCGGGTGGAGGGCCCTGAAGAGACCCAGTACTTC	-	TRBJ2-5	TRBV4-2	-
CASSFNPAGISNSPLHF	TGTGCCAGCAGTTTCAATCCAGCGGGTATTAGCAATTCACCCCTCCACTTT	-	TRBJ1-6	TRBV27	-
CASSYPGSPLHF	TGTGCCAGCAGTTACCCCGGGAGCCCCCTCCACTTT	-	TRBJ1-6	TRBV12-3/TRBV12-4	-